One and the same sample provided the 21 T cell receptor beta chains below, sequenced in a study of T cell changes during pregnancy in multiple sclerosis. Clones were sequenced by immunoSEQ multiplex PCR, and TCRdb holds only the in-frame ones, with some missing. The repertoire includes approximately 90,000 clones, roughly 92% of them detected once, and roughly 2.5% sits in the top ten. The source material was peripheral blood, sampled in the first trimester of pregnancy. These receptors were taken from a female donor with multiple sclerosis, enrolled in a pregnancy study.

This clone was found a few times. A read error may produce the germline difference seen at one junction end. This chain uses TRBV7-2 with TRBJ1-1, with D unclear. The V gene's germline CDR1 is SGHTA and CDR2 FQGNSA. This CDR3 has 11 residues. CDR3 nucleotide sequence: TGTGCCAGCAGCCCGCGCCCTAGACCCATCTTT. The encoded protein is CASSPRPRPIF. Using reference TRBV7-2 and TRBJ1-1 for the parts outside the CDR3, the full variable domain is GAGVSQSPSNKVTEKGKDVELRCDPISGHTALYWYRQSLGQGLEFLIYFQGNSAPDKSGLPSDRFSAERTGGSVSTLTIQRTQQEDSAVYLCASSPRPRPIFGQGTRLTVV.

The chain employs TRBV2 and TRBJ1-6; TRBD1 matches 7 bases. CDR1 and CDR2 (germline): SNHLY, FYNNEI. The J segment lost 7 bases and the V segment lost 4 bases, leaving 7 bases of the junction unmatched. The CDR3 covers 15 residues. The CDR3 sequence is CASSGSGTENSPLHF. CDR3 nucleotide sequence: TGTGCCAGCAGTGGATCCGGGACAGAAAATTCACCCCTCCACTTT.

V is TRBV7-2 and J is TRBJ2-7; TRBD2 agrees at 7 bases. Unmatched junction bases numbered 11, after V lost 5 bases and J lost 1 base. The germline V gene has CDR1 SGHTA and CDR2 FQGNSA. The CDR3 is 16 residues long. This CDR3 reads CASSLHGGYSSYEQYF. The CDR3 DNA reads as TGTGCCAGCAGCCTACACGGGGGGTATAGTTCCTACGAGCAGTACTTC.

V gene TRBV5-4 combines with J gene TRBJ2-2; the match to TRBD2 covers 11 bases. This CDR3 region has 17 residues. In germline, CDR1 is SGHNT, CDR2 YYREEE (reference sequence). V trimming: 2 bases; J trimming: 0 bases; junction bases outside the gene matches: 3. The DNA of the CDR3 is TGTGCCAGCAGCTTTCTACTAGCGGGAGCGAACACCGGGGAGCTGTTTTTT. Translation: CASSFLLAGANTGELFF.

V is TRBV5-1 and J is TRBJ1-2; D not certain. The CDR3 covers 14 residues. V lost 4 bases and J 8 bases, leaving 18 bases between the germline ends. CDR1 is SGHRS and CDR2 is YFSETQ in the germline V gene. For the CDR3, the DNA is TGCGCCAGCAGCCCAACCTCAAGGGCGGGAGGCTACACCTTC. Translated: CASSPTSRAGGYTF.

This sequence joins TRBV6-1 and TRBJ1-5; D ambiguous. Germline CDR1 is MNHNS and CDR2 is SASEGT. V lost 8 bases to trimming and J lost 8 bases, with 10 bases between them. There are 11 residues in the CDR3. The CDR3 reads CASENQEPQHF. The CDR3 DNA reads as TGTGCCAGCGAGAACCAGGAGCCCCAGCATTTT.

This chain links TRBV9 with TRBJ1-5, with 8 bases that match TRBD1. CDR1 SGDLS and CDR2 YYNGEE come from the germline V gene. The J segment lost 0 bases and the V segment lost 4 bases, leaving 6 bases of the junction unmatched. The CDR3 runs 16 residues. CDR3 nucleotide sequence: TGTGCCAGCAGCCCCGGGACAGGACATAGCAATCAGCCCCAGCATTTT. As protein: CASSPGTGHSNQPQHF.

This chain uses TRBV7-3 with TRBJ2-5; TRBD1 aligns across 7 bases. The CDR3 is 15 residues long. V shed 5 bases and J 1 base; nucleotides not matched to a gene: 7. Germline-derived CDR1 and CDR2 are SGHTA and FQGTGA. The CDR3 sequence: CASSLGDSLQETQYF. The DNA of the CDR3 is TGTGCCAGCAGCCTAGGGGACAGCCTCCAAGAGACCCAGTACTTC.

The genes are TRBV6-1 and TRBJ1-5; D call uncertain. The CDR3 contains 15 residues. Per germline, CDR1 MNHNS and CDR2 SASEGT. The V end lost 3 bases, the J end lost 0 bases, and 9 bases lay between the germline ends. CDR3 coding DNA: TGTGCCAGCAGTGAGCTAATGAATAGCAATCAGCCCCAGCATTTT. Its translation is CASSELMNSNQPQHF.

Turning to this clone: With a much larger clone just one base away, this may be a read error. This CDR3 is also generated by other DNA sequences in the sample. The rearrangement uses TRBV27 and TRBJ1-1; unclear D gene. Deletions cut 2 bases from V and 4 bases from J, with 8 bases between. This CDR3 has 13 amino acids. CDR1 and CDR2 from the germline V gene are MNHEY and SMNVEV (reference sequence). The CDR3 loop is CASSLGRGTEAFF. CDR3 sequence (DNA): TGTGCCAGCAGTTTAGGCCGGGGCACTGAAGCTTTCTTT.

A single count supports this clone. V usage is TRBV28 and J usage is TRBJ2-4; D may be TRBD2 (5 bases). V lost 6 bases, J lost 3 bases, and 18 bases lay in between. This CDR3 region has 16 residues. CDR1 is MDHEN, CDR2 SYDVKM, per germline. This chain's CDR3 is CASSRERFWDKNIQYF. DNA of the CDR3: TGTGCCAGCAGCCGCGAGCGGTTTTGGGACAAAAACATTCAGTACTTC.

The J gene is TRBJ2-1, the V gene TRBV29-1; TRBD1 might be the D (6 bases). The V end was cut by 7 bases, the J end by 0 bases, with 13 bases between. The CDR3 is 14 amino acids. Germline-derived CDR1 and CDR2 are SQVTM and ANQGSEA. CDR3 sequence (DNA): TGCAGCGCCCGACTGGACAGCTCCTACAATGAGCAGTTCTTC. Amino acid sequence: CSARLDSSYNEQFF.

V is TRBV7-3 and J is TRBJ2-5; 8 positions match TRBD2. The CDR3 sequence is 15 residues long. Germline-derived CDR1 and CDR2 are SGHTA and FQGTGA. Unmatched junction bases numbered 6, after V lost 5 bases and J lost 1 base. The CDR3 sequence: CASSRTGTSQETQYF. The DNA for the CDR3 is TGTGCCAGCAGCCGTACCGGGACTAGCCAAGAGACCCAGTACTTC.

Only a few counts were recorded for this clone. The chain employs TRBV6-1 and TRBJ1-6; D might be TRBD1 (5 bases). Germline lookup yields CDR1 MNHNS and CDR2 SASEGT. V lost 5 bases, J lost 9 bases, and 11 bases lay in between. This CDR3 comprises 13 residues. CDR3 in amino acids: CASSLTVVSPLHF. In nucleotides, the CDR3 is TGTGCCAGCAGTCTGACAGTGGTTTCACCCCTCCACTTT.

This chain uses TRBV5-6 with TRBJ1-4, with D uncertain. CDR3 length equals 12 residues. V gave up 2 bases and J gave up 8 bases, with 7 bases separating them. CDR1 and CDR2 from the germline V gene are SGHDT and YYEEEE. The CDR3 coding sequence is TGTGCCAGCAGCTTTAGTAGCGAAAAACTGTTTTTT. It yields the protein CASSFSSEKLFF.

This chain connects TRBV5-1 to TRBJ1-1; 7 positions match TRBD1. Per germline, CDR1 SGHRS and CDR2 YFSETQ. The CDR3 is made up of 14 amino acids. The V gene end was trimmed by 7 bases and the J gene end by 3 bases; junction bases not matched to a gene: 9. CDR3 protein: CASGTGEPDTEAFF. CDR3 sequence (DNA): TGCGCCAGCGGAACAGGGGAACCGGACACTGAAGCTTTCTTT.

The genes are TRBV11-3 and TRBJ2-1, with TRBD1 identical over 7 bases. The junction had 8 bases not matched to a gene; V was cut back by 3 bases and J by 9 bases. Per the germline V gene, CDR1 is SGHNT and CDR2 is YENEEA. This CDR3 has 14 residues. CDR3 in DNA: TGTGCCAGCAGCTTTAGACAGGGCTGGGGTGAGCAGTTCTTC. Residues: CASSFRQGWGEQFF. Variable domain in full (rest from reference TRBV11-3 and TRBJ2-1): EAGVVQSPRYKIIEKKQPVAFWCNPISGHNTLYWYLQNLGQGPELLIRYENEEAVDDSQLPKDRFSAERLKGVDSTLKIQPAELGDSAVYLCASSFRQGWGEQFFGPGTRLTVL.

This chain links TRBV25-1 with TRBJ2-1, with D possibly being TRBD2 (5 bases). With 7 bases removed from V and 7 bases from J, the gap between germline ends came to 8 bases. This CDR3 contains 11 residues. Germline V CDR1 and CDR2: MGHDK, SYGVNS. In DNA, the CDR3 is TGTGCCAGCACCCCGGGGAATGAGCAGTTCTTC. Its translation is CASTPGNEQFF.

CDR3 loop: CASSLKALLGQGNTGELFF. The CDR3 coding sequence is TGTGCCAGCAGCTTAAAGGCTTTATTGGGACAGGGGAACACCGGGGAGCTGTTTTTT. This chain connects TRBV7-3 to TRBJ2-2; the match to TRBD1 covers 9 bases. V lost 1 base to trimming and J lost 1 base; unmatched junction nucleotides: 10. The CDR3 runs 19 residues. Germline V gives CDR1 SGHTA, CDR2 FQGTGA. Using reference TRBV7-3 and TRBJ2-2 for the parts outside the CDR3, the full variable domain is GAGVSQTPSNKVTEKGKYVELRCDPISGHTALYWYRQSLGQGPEFLIYFQGTGAADDSGLPNDRFFAVRPEGSVSTLKIQRTERGDSAVYLCASSLKALLGQGNTGELFFGEGSRLTVL.

The chain combines TRBV11-2 with TRBJ2-7; 7 bases are a match to TRBD1. Germline CDR1 and CDR2: SGHAT and FQNNGV. The CDR3 has 15 amino acids. V dropped 5 bases and J dropped 2; count of bases not matched to a gene: 9. CDR3 sequence reads: CASSKLPGGTYEQYF. The CDR3 DNA sequence: TGTGCCAGCAGCAAACTACCAGGGGGAACCTACGAGCAGTACTTC.

This clone was observed once. The chain has TRBV5-1 and TRBJ2-7, with 10 bases aligning to TRBD1. The CDR3 extends over 15 amino acids. The V gene's germline CDR1 is SGHRS and CDR2 YFSETQ. J was trimmed by 2 bases and V by 4 bases; bases with no gene match: 6. This CDR3 reads CASSRGQGTTYEQYF. CDR3 nucleotide sequence: TGCGCCAGCAGCCGGGGACAGGGGACGACCTACGAGCAGTACTTC.